What follows are 32 T cell receptor beta chains derived from one specimen sequenced in a study of tumour-infiltrating T cells in Burkitt lymphoma. Only in-frame clones appear in the TCRdb table, and some are missing; sequencing was by immunoSEQ multiplex PCR. Of over a thousand clones in the sample, 15% to 20% were seen once. The specimen sequenced was tumor tissue. The receptors here all came from a human donor with Burkitt lymphoma.

The gene calls are TRBV7-9 and TRBJ1-4, with a weak D call TRBD1 (5 bases). Germline loops: CDR1 SEHNR, CDR2 FQNEAQ (reference sequence). The CDR3 covers 14 residues. Between the trimmed V and J ends, which lost 5 bases and 8 bases, there was a span of 15 bases. The CDR3 DNA sequence: TGTGCCAGCAGCGATTCTTGGGAGGGGGAAAAACTGTTTTTT. Translated: CASSDSWEGEKLFF.

This clone turned up a few times. A read error may account for a junction end that differs from germline. The rearrangement joins TRBV4-2 to TRBJ2-5, with a weak D call TRBD1 (6 bases). The germline CDR1 and CDR2 sequences are LGHNA and YNFKEQ. The CDR3 is made up of 16 amino acids. CDR3 bases: TGTGCCAGCAGCAAAGACCCTGGACAGCGACAAGAGACCCAGTACTTC. Translation gives CASSKDPGQRQETQYF.

This clone was recorded a few times. The chain is built from TRBV19 and TRBJ1-2; tentative D call: TRBD1 (5 bases). Per the germline V gene, CDR1 is LNHDA and CDR2 is SQIVND (reference sequence). This CDR3 is 13 amino acids long. Between the trimmed V and J ends, which lost 4 bases and 4 bases, there was a span of 10 bases. The CDR3 DNA is TGTGCCAGTAGTAAGGGACGGGCCTATGGCTACACCTTC. Translated, it gives CASSKGRAYGYTF.

This clone was detected a few times. The chain has TRBV28 and TRBJ2-1; 7 bases fit TRBD2. The J segment lost 9 bases and the V segment lost 6 bases, leaving 5 bases of the junction unmatched. Germline V gene lookup returns CDR1 MDHEN and CDR2 SYDVKM. This CDR3 has 12 amino acids. In DNA, the CDR3 is TGTGCCAGCAGGCCGGGGGGTGTTGAGCAGTTCTTC. Translation gives CASRPGGVEQFF.

In this sample, this clone turned up a few times. The J gene is TRBJ2-1, the V gene TRBV7-3; 7 bases match TRBD1. The CDR3 covers 15 residues. The trim removed 5 bases at V and 4 bases at J, leaving 8 bases unmatched. CDR1 and CDR2 (germline): SGHTA, FQGTGA. CDR3 coding DNA: TGTGCCAGCAGCCTGACAGGGTCTGAGTACAATGAGCAGTTCTTC. Its protein product is CASSLTGSEYNEQFF. Full variable domain (remainder filled in from reference TRBV7-3 and TRBJ2-1): GAGVSQTPSNKVTEKGKYVELRCDPISGHTALYWYRQSLGQGPEFLIYFQGTGAADDSGLPNDRFFAVRPEGSVSTLKIQRTERGDSAVYLCASSLTGSEYNEQFFGPGTRLTVL.

This clone was observed a few times. The chain couples TRBV5-1 to TRBJ1-2; possible D gene TRBD1, 5 bases. CDR1 and CDR2 from the germline V gene are SGHRS and YFSETQ. The CDR3 spans 14 residues. Trimming pared 1 base from V and 6 bases from J, leaving 13 bases between. The CDR3 coding sequence is TGCGCCAGCAGCTTGCGTTTGACAGTCGATGGCTACACCTTC. It codes for CASSLRLTVDGYTF.

The chain combines TRBV11-2 with TRBJ2-7; D gene ambiguous. The germline gives CDR1 SGHAT, CDR2 FQNNGV. Between the trimmed V and J ends, which lost 3 bases and 7 bases, there was a span of 10 bases. The CDR3 is 12 amino acids. The CDR3 is CASSFSAWEQYF. The CDR3 DNA sequence: TGTGCCAGCAGCTTTTCGGCTTGGGAGCAGTACTTC.

This chain uses TRBV16 with TRBJ2-5; no clear D gene. The ends were cut back, 2 bases at V and 4 bases at J, with 8 bases in the middle. The CDR3 is 13 residues long. Germline loops: CDR1 KGHSY, CDR2 FQNENV. For the CDR3, the DNA is TGTGCCAGCAGCCAAAGAATCGGAGAGACCCAGTACTTC. This sequence encodes CASSQRIGETQYF.

The genes are TRBV4-1 and TRBJ2-5, with TRBD1 as a possible D gene (6 bases). Germline CDR1 and CDR2: MGHRA and YSYEKL. The CDR3 is 15 residues long. Between the trimmed V and J ends, which lost 0 bases and 5 bases, there was a span of 13 bases. The CDR3 here is CASSQEVGQGETQYF. CDR3 bases: TGCGCCAGCAGCCAAGAAGTGGGGCAGGGGGAGACCCAGTACTTC.

Concerning this clone itself: The junction and the germline gene differ at one end; a read error may be behind it. The chain uses TRBV7-9 and TRBJ2-1; no clear D. Germline V gene lookup returns CDR1 SEHNR and CDR2 FQNEAQ (reference sequence). The CDR3 spans 14 residues. The CDR3 coding sequence is TGTGCTAGCAGCTCGGCGAGTCTAGGCAATGAGCAGTTCTTC. Its translation is CASSSASLGNEQFF.

This clone appeared a few times. The chain couples TRBV19 to TRBJ1-6; TRBD1 matches at 7 bases. The V and J ends lost 5 bases and 14 bases, in that order; junction bases with no gene match: 9. The V gene's germline CDR1 is LNHDA and CDR2 SQIVND (reference sequence). This CDR3 spans 13 amino acids. The CDR3 nucleotides are TGTGCCAGTAGTCCCCGACAGGGCGACACCCTCCACTTT. It translates to CASSPRQGDTLHF.

The rearrangement links TRBV6-7 to TRBJ2-7, with 8 bases that match TRBD1. TRBV6-7 is an open reading frame whose function is uncertain. CDR3 size: 16 residues. Trimming removed 0 bases from V and 5 bases from J; junction bases left unmatched: 9. The CDR3: CASSYSRQGARNEQYF. The CDR3 DNA reads as TGTGCCAGCAGTTACTCGCGGCAGGGGGCGCGAAACGAGCAGTACTTC.

The chain uses TRBV19 and TRBJ2-7; tentative D call: TRBD1 (5 bases). CDR1 and CDR2 from the germline V gene are LNHDA and SQIVND (reference sequence). The CDR3 is made up of 12 amino acids. Trimming left V 6 bases short and J 5 bases short, with 11 bases between. The CDR3 nucleotides are TGTGCCAGTAGCCCAGGGAAACACGAGCAGTACTTC. Translating it yields CASSPGKHEQYF.

The chain links TRBV5-1 to TRBJ1-3, with D unresolved. Per germline, CDR1 SGHRS and CDR2 YFSETQ. CDR3 size: 12 residues. Trimming removed 0 bases from V and 3 bases from J, with 1 base in between. The DNA for the CDR3 is TGCGCCAGCAGCTTGGATGGAAACACCATATATTTT. Translation gives CASSLDGNTIYF.

In its sample, this clone was seen a few times. This chain links TRBV7-2 with TRBJ2-2; tentatively, D is TRBD1 (6 bases). Trimming removed 5 bases from V and 7 bases from J, with 17 bases in between. CDR1 and CDR2 from the germline V gene are SGHTA and FQGNSA. The CDR3 sequence is 15 residues long. CDR3 sequence reads: CASSAASGASGELFF. As DNA, the CDR3 is TGTGCCAGCAGCGCCGCCTCAGGGGCAAGCGGGGAGCTGTTTTTT.

The rearrangement joins TRBV7-3 to TRBJ1-1; D gene uncertain. The V gene's germline CDR1 is SGHTA and CDR2 FQGTGA. V was trimmed by 3 bases and J by 1 base, leaving 3 bases between them. There are 12 residues in the CDR3. CDR3 nucleotides: TGTGCCAGCAGCTTTTCGAACACTGAAGCTTTCTTT. This codes for CASSFSNTEAFF.

In the case of this clone: Its ends do not fully match the called genes, so a read error is possible. This chain uses TRBV18 with TRBJ1-4; D remains ambiguous. The CDR3 consists of 14 residues. CDR1 KGHSH and CDR2 LQKENI come from the germline V gene. The CDR3 bases are TGTGCCAGTTCACCAATCTCAACTAATGAAAAACTGTTTTTT. The encoded protein is CASSPISTNEKLFF.

This clone has only a few counts. V is TRBV6-6 and J is TRBJ2-1; TRBD2 matches 9 bases. Trimming at V came to 8 bases and at J to 4 bases, leaving 6 bases not matched to a gene. CDR1 is MNHNY and CDR2 is SVGAGI in the germline V gene (reference sequence). The CDR3 spans 14 residues. CDR3 residues: CASAPSGAYNEQFF. The DNA of the CDR3 is TGTGCCAGCGCCCCTAGCGGGGCTTACAATGAGCAGTTCTTC.

This clone is classed as large. The rearrangement links TRBV29-1 to TRBJ2-5, with D hard to call. From germline, CDR1 is SQVTM and CDR2 ANQGSEA. Trimming removed 7 bases at V and 3 bases at J, with 6 bases between. The CDR3 contains 10 residues. CDR3 in amino acids: CSGWEETQYF. In DNA form, the CDR3 reads TGCAGCGGGTGGGAAGAGACCCAGTACTTC.

The rearrangement joins TRBV6-5 to TRBJ2-7, with 8 bases that match TRBD1. The CDR3 runs to 13 residues. V lost 4 bases to trimming and J lost 5 bases; unmatched junction nucleotides: 4. The germline V gene has CDR1 MNHEY and CDR2 SVGAGI. CDR3 DNA sequence: TGTGCCAGCAGTTCAGGGGGCTTGGACGAGCAGTACTTC. Translation: CASSSGGLDEQYF.

A few counts support this clone. The V call is TRBV7-3, the J call TRBJ1-2; 8 nucleotides align to TRBD1. CDR3 length: 13 residues. Per germline, CDR1 SGHTA and CDR2 FQGTGA. The V gene end was trimmed by 5 bases and the J gene end by 7 bases; junction bases not matched to a gene: 6. This CDR3 reads CASSPTGEAGYTF. Here the CDR3 DNA reads TGTGCCAGCAGCCCGACAGGGGAGGCTGGCTACACCTTC.

The chain employs TRBV15 and TRBJ1-5, with 7 bases matching TRBD1. Germline CDR1 and CDR2: LNHNV and YYDKDF (reference sequence). This CDR3 comprises 15 residues. V lost 2 bases, J lost 3 bases, and 4 bases stayed unmatched. In DNA form, the CDR3 reads TGTGCCACCAGCAGATACAGGGGCCCCAATCAGCCCCAGCATTTT. Translated, it gives CATSRYRGPNQPQHF. Supplemented by reference TRBV15 and TRBJ1-5, the full variable domain reads DAMVIQNPRYQVTQFGKPVTLSCSQTLNHNVMYWYQQKSSQAPKLLFHYYDKDFNNEADTPDNFQSRRPNTSFCFLDIRSPGLGDTAMYLCATSRYRGPNQPQHFGDGTRLSIL.

There are a few counts of this clone. The rearrangement uses TRBV4-1 and TRBJ2-2, with 9 bases matching TRBD1. CDR1 is MGHRA, CDR2 YSYEKL, per germline. This CDR3 is 13 amino acids long. Unmatched junction bases numbered 0, after V lost 6 bases and J lost 4 bases. The CDR3 region has the DNA TGCGCCAGCAGGGGACAGGGCACCGGGGAGCTGTTTTTT. The encoded protein is CASRGQGTGELFF.

The chain combines TRBV4-2 with TRBJ2-3; D remains unclear. Trimming left V 4 bases short and J 5 bases short, with 13 bases between. This CDR3 is 14 amino acids long. Looked up from germline, CDR1 is LGHNA and CDR2 is YNFKEQ. The CDR3 DNA sequence: TGTGCCAGCAGCCCCCGGTCGGTTCAAGATACGCAGTATTTT. Its translation: CASSPRSVQDTQYF.

This CDR3 reads CASRLQGGSTDTQYF. CDR3 in DNA: TGTGCCAGCAGATTACAGGGGGGGAGCACAGATACGCAGTATTTT. The J gene is TRBJ2-3, the V gene TRBV6-1; D might be TRBD1 (8 bases). Germline V lookup: CDR1 MNHNS, CDR2 SASEGT. With 6 bases removed from V and 0 bases from J, the gap between germline ends came to 13 bases. This CDR3 has 15 residues.

This clone was seen more than once but under ten times. The rearrangement uses TRBV19 and TRBJ1-5; 8 nucleotides align to TRBD1. J gave up 12 bases and V 5 bases, and 9 bases lay outside the gene matches. The CDR3 is made up of 13 amino acids. Per germline, CDR1 LNHDA and CDR2 SQIVND (reference sequence). CDR3 residues: CASSPGGAGGQHF. In DNA form, the CDR3 reads TGTGCCAGTAGTCCAGGGGGCGCAGGGGGCCAGCATTTT. Based on the CDR3 plus reference TRBV19 and TRBJ1-5, the full variable domain is DGGITQSPKYLFRKEGQNVTLSCEQNLNHDAMYWYRQDPGQGLRLIYYSQIVNDFQKGDIAEGYSVSREKKESFPLTVTSAQKNPTAFYLCASSPGGAGGQHFGDGTRLSIL.

This rearrangement joins TRBV7-9 to TRBJ1-3; D is uncertain. The V and J ends lost 2 bases and 0 bases respectively, with 8 bases between them. The germline CDR1 and CDR2 sequences are SEHNR and FQNEAQ (reference sequence). The CDR3 is made up of 15 amino acids. In nucleotides, the CDR3 is TGTGCCAGCAGCTTACACGGCAGCTCTGGAAACACCATATATTTT. Protein product: CASSLHGSSGNTIYF. Variable domain in full (rest from reference TRBV7-9 and TRBJ1-3): DTGVSQNPRHKITKRGQNVTFRCDPISEHNRLYWYRQTLGQGPEFLTYFQNEAQLEKSRLLSDRFSAERPKGSFSTLEIQRTEQGDSAMYLCASSLHGSSGNTIYFGEGSWLTVV.

The rearrangement uses TRBV19 and TRBJ2-3; 10 positions agree with TRBD1. The CDR3 extends over 15 amino acids. Trimming took 6 bases from V and 6 from J; bases not matched to a gene: 9. From germline, CDR1 is LNHDA and CDR2 SQIVND (reference sequence). The CDR3 spells CASSRQGASVDTQYF. The CDR3 DNA reads TGTGCCAGTAGCCGACAGGGGGCGAGTGTGGATACGCAGTATTTT.

Worth noting for this clone: The sample carries other DNA sequences with the same CDR3. V gene TRBV10-3 combines with J gene TRBJ1-2, with 11 positions matching TRBD1. V shed 2 bases and J 0 bases; nucleotides not matched to a gene: 5. Germline V gene lookup returns CDR1 ENHRY and CDR2 SYGVKD. This CDR3 comprises 17 residues. This CDR3 is CAISEGQGALTNYGYTF. The CDR3 DNA sequence: TGTGCCATCAGTGAGGGACAGGGGGCATTGACTAACTATGGCTACACCTTC.

The chain has TRBV30 and TRBJ2-5; 10 bases map to TRBD2. Germline-derived CDR1 and CDR2 are GTSNPN and SVGIG (reference sequence). This CDR3 has 16 amino acids. V lost 0 bases, J lost 5 bases, and 9 bases stayed unmatched. The CDR3 region is CAWSVASGGSSETQYF. CDR3 nucleotides: TGTGCCTGGAGTGTCGCTAGCGGGGGAAGTTCCGAGACCCAGTACTTC.

The rearrangement uses TRBV10-3 and TRBJ2-6; 9 positions match TRBD1. CDR1 is ENHRY and CDR2 is SYGVKD in the germline V gene. CDR3 length: 17 amino acids. With V trimmed by 7 bases and J by 1 base, 8 bases remained unmatched. CDR3 sequence: CAITGQGLTSGANVLTF. The CDR3 bases are TGTGCCATCACCGGACAGGGGCTCACATCTGGGGCCAACGTCCTGACTTTC.

This clone was counted between two and nine times. An end of the junction differs from the germline gene, which may be a read error. The rearrangement links TRBV18 to TRBJ2-5, with a weak D call TRBD2 (6 bases). Germline-derived CDR1 and CDR2 are KGHSH and LQKENI. The CDR3 is 15 residues long. The CDR3 nucleotides are TGTACCAGCTCACCTCCGGGACTGACCCAAGAGACCCAGTACTTC. Protein sequence: CTSSPPGLTQETQYF.